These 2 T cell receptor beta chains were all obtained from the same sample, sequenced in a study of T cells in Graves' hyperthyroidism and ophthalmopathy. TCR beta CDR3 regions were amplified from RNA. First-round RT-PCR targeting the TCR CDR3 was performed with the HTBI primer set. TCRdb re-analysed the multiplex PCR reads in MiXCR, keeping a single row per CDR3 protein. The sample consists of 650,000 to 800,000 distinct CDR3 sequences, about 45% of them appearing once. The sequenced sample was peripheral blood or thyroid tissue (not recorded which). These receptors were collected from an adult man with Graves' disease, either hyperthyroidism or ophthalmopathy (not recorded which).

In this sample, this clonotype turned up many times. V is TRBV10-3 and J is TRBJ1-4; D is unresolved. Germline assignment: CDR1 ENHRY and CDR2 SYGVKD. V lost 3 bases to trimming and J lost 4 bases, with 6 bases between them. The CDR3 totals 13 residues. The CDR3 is CAISDLINEKLFF. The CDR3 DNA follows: TGTGCCATCAGTGATCTGATTAATGAAAAACTGTTTTTT.

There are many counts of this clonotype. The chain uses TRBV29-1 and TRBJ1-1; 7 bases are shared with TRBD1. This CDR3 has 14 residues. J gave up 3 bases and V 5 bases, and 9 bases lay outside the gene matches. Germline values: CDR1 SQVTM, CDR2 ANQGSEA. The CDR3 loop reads CSVKGGAGDTEAFF. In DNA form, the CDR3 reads TGCAGCGTTAAAGGGGGCGCGGGGGACACTGAAGCTTTCTTT.